The 7 T cell receptor beta chains listed next were all sequenced from one sample in a study of identical twins. MiXCR was run by TCRdb on the 5' RACE reads, yielding one entry per CDR3 protein. Of about 810,000 distinct CDR3 sequences listed, roughly 12% are singletons. This sample was also put to use in a study of yellow fever vaccine responses in identical twins.

The sequenced material came from PBMCs. All receptors come from a woman between 18 and 30 years old in good health.

This clonotype has a count of ten or more. The V and J genes are TRBV28 and TRBJ2-7, with 7 bases lining up with TRBD2. V dropped 9 bases and J dropped 2; count of bases not matched to a gene: 13. The germline gives CDR1 MDHEN, CDR2 SYDVKM. CDR3 length equals 15 residues. The CDR3 sequence is CASQGSPGTTYEQYF. CDR3 nucleotides: TGTGCCAGTCAGGGTTCCCCAGGGACTACCTACGAGCAGTACTTC.

This clonotype has more than one count but fewer than ten. The chain employs TRBV21-1 and TRBJ2-7; the table's TRBD2 call for D was not verified on the DNA. TRBV21-1 is recorded as a pseudogene. There are 20 residues in the CDR3. The CDR3 loop is CASSKRLAETSGFTLGEQYF. The CDR3, as DNA: TGTGCCAGCAGCAAAAGGCTAGCGGAGACTAGCGGGTTCACTTTGGGTGAGCAGTACTTC.

The J gene is TRBJ2-3, the V gene TRBV28, with 9 nucleotides matching TRBD1. The CDR3 length is 17 residues. Germline loops: CDR1 MDHEN, CDR2 SYDVKM. Unmatched junction bases numbered 11, after V lost 5 bases and J lost 2 bases. Written as DNA, the CDR3 is TGTGCCAGCAGTCTACCCTCGGGGACAGGGAACACAGATACGCAGTATTTT. Protein: CASSLPSGTGNTDTQYF.

The chain employs TRBV27 and TRBJ2-6; 8 bases line up with TRBD2. Per the germline V gene, CDR1 is MNHEY and CDR2 is SMNVEV (reference sequence). Trimming took 4 bases from V and 0 from J; bases not matched to a gene: 8. This CDR3 contains 18 residues. The CDR3 DNA is TGTGCCAGCAGTTCCCGAACTAGCGGAGTCTCTGGGGCCAACGTCCTGACTTTC. It codes for CASSSRTSGVSGANVLTF.

On this clonotype itself: A junction boundary mismatches the germline segment, possibly from a read error. The V gene is TRBV12-3 or TRBV12-4, the J gene TRBJ2-7; 8 nucleotides align to TRBD2. The CDR3 is 14 amino acids. The CDR3 sequence is CASSFIAGNYEQYF. The CDR3 DNA reads as TGTGCCAGCAGTTTTATAGCGGGGAACTACGAACAGTACTTC.

The chain recombines TRBV4-1 with TRBJ2-1; TRBD2 matches at 11 bases. CDR3 length: 19 amino acids. Trimming removed 1 base from V and 4 bases from J; junction bases left unmatched: 12. Germline assignment: CDR1 MGHRA and CDR2 YSYEKL. The DNA of the CDR3 is TGCGCCAGCAGCCAAGGCCCGGGACTAGCGGACCAGTATTACAATGAGCAGTTCTTC. Translated, it gives CASSQGPGLADQYYNEQFF.

The chain carries TRBV6-2 or TRBV6-3 and TRBJ1-5; D remains unclear. Germline V gene sequence: CDR1 MNHEY, CDR2 SVGEGT. The CDR3 loop spans 13 amino acids. Trimming took off 2 bases at V and 4 bases at J, with 6 bases between the two ends. This CDR3 is CASSYNGNQPQHF. CDR3 nucleotides: TGTGCCAGCAGTTACAACGGAAATCAGCCCCAGCATTTT.